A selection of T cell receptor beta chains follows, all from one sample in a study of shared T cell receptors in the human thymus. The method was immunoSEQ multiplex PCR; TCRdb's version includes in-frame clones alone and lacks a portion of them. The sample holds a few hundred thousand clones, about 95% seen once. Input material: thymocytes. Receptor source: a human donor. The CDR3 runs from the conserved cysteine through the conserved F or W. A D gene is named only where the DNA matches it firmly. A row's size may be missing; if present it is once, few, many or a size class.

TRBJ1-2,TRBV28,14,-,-,TGTGCCAGCAGTTTAAGCGGCAAAAACGGGGGCTACACCTTC,CASSLSGKNGGYTF
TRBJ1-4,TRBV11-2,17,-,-,TGTGCCAGCAGCTTAGGGGCAGGGAGGAGGGCTAATGAAAAACTGTTTTTT,CASSLGAGRRANEKLFF
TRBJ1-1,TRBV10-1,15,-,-,TGCGCCAGCAGTGAGATCCGTTTCCCTATCGTTCGGGCTTTCTTT,CASSEIRFPIVRAFF
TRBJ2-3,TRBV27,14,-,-,TGTGCCAGCAGTTTGCAGGGAAGGGCAGATACGCAGTATTTT,CASSLQGRADTQYF
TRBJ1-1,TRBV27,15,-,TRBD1,TGTGCCAGCAGCCCGGGGGGACAGGATTTCTCTGAAGCTTTCTTT,CASSPGGQDFSEAFF
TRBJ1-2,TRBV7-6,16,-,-,TGTGCCAGCAGCCACACCGGTGGTGGGTCTAACTATGGCTACACCTTC,CASSHTGGGSNYGYTF
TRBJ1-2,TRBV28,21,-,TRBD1,TGTGCCAGCAGTTTAGGGACAGGGGGCGCTTCCATGGTAAAATTTTCATATGGCTACACCTTC,CASSLGTGGASMVKFSYGYTF
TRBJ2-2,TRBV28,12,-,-,TGTGCCAGCAGTTTACGGACCGGGGAGCTGTTTTTT,CASSLRTGELFF
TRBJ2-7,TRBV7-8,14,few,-,TGTGCCAGCAGCTTGAAGGGCTACTCCTACGAGCAGTACTTC,CASSLKGYSYEQYF
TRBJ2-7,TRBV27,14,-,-,TGTGCCAGCAGTTTATCGGGGAGCTCCTACGAGCAGTACTTC,CASSLSGSSYEQYF
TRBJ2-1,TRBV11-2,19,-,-,TGTGCCAGCAGCTTAAGAAGGAGGGGTGGGCCCTTTACCTACAATGAGCAGTTCTTC,CASSLRRRGGPFTYNEQFF
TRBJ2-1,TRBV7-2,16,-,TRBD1,TGTGCCAGCAGCCCGGGGGACTCGGGACAGGGTTATGAGCAGTTCTTC,CASSPGDSGQGYEQFF
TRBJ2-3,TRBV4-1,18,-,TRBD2,TGCGCCAGCAGTGGGGGACTAGCGGGAGCCTCTAGCACAGATACGCAGTATTTT,CASSGGLAGASSTDTQYF
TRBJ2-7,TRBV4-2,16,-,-,TGTGCCAGCAGCCAACCCTTTGGGTTTGGGACCTACGAGCAGTACTTC,CASSQPFGFGTYEQYF
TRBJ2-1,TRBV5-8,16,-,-,TGTGCCAGCAGCCCGTCAAAACGGCGCCCCTACAATGAGCAGTTCTTC,CASSPSKRRPYNEQFF
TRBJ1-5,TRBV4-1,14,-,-,TGCGCCAGCTCGACGATCGATAGCAATCAGCCCCAGCATTTT,CASSTIDSNQPQHF
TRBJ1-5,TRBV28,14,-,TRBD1,TGTGCCAGCACGGGCAGGGGGCGGGATCAGCCCCAGCATTTT,CASTGRGRDQPQHF
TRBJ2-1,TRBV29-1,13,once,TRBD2,TGCAGCGTTGAGACGGGCGGGAGCAATGAGCAGTTCTTC,CSVETGGSNEQFF
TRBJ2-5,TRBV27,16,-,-,TGTGCCAGCAGTTTCCAGGGTGGAAAAGAGGAGGAGACCCAGTACTTC,CASSFQGGKEEETQYF
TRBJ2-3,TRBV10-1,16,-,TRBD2,TGCGCCAGCAGTGACCCTAGCGGGAGGGTGACAGATACGCAGTATTTT,CASSDPSGRVTDTQYF
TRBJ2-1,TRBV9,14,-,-,TGTGCCAGCAGCGATGGACTCGGCCGGAATGAGCAGTTCTTC,CASSDGLGRNEQFF
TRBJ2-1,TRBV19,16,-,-,TGTGCCAGTAGTAGATGGGGGCAGGGCGCGGACAATGAGCAGTTCTTC,CASSRWGQGADNEQFF
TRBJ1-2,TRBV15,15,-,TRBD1,TGTGCCACCAGCAGAGATCCGGCAGGGGGCCTCGGCTACACCTTC,CATSRDPAGGLGYTF
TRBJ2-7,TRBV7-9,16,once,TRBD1,TGTGCCAGCAGCTCGGGGACAGGGGGCGGCTTCAACGAGCAGTACTTC,CASSSGTGGGFNEQYF
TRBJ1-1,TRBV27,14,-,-,TGTGCCAGCAGTTTAAGGCAGGGTAACACTGAAGCTTTCTTT,CASSLRQGNTEAFF
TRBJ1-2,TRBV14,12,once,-,TGTGCCAGCAGCCAAGTCGACTATGGCTACACCTTC,CASSQVDYGYTF
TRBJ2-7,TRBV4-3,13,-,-,TGCGCCAGCAGCCAAGGGGGGGCCCTCGAGCAGTACTTC,CASSQGGALEQYF
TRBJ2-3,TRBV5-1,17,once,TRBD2,TGCGCCAGCAGAAGGACTAGCGCCTACTCTAGCACAGATACGCAGTATTTT,CASRRTSAYSSTDTQYF
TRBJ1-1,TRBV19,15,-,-,TGTGCCAGTAGTATACAGGGGCTCCACGTTCCTGAAGCTTTCTTT,CASSIQGLHVPEAFF
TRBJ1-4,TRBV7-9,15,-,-,TGTGCCAGCAGCTTAGGACTCTCAACTAATGAAAAACTGTTTTTT,CASSLGLSTNEKLFF
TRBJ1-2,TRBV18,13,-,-,TGTGCCAGCTCACCTAGCGGCGCCCATGGCTACACCTTC,CASSPSGAHGYTF
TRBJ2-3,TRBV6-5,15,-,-,TGTGCCAGCAGTCCCACACGTGAGGGCACAGATACGCAGTATTTT,CASSPTREGTDTQYF
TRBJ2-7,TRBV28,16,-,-,TGTGCCAGCAGTTTAGATGGGTCACCGCAACCCTACGAGCAGTACTTC,CASSLDGSPQPYEQYF
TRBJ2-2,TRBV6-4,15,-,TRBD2,TGTGCCAGCAGAGGGACTAGCGGGGGGACCGGGGAGCTGTTTTTT,CASRGTSGGTGELFF
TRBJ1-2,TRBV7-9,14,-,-,TGTGCCAGCACCAGGTGGGGCGATGGCTATGGCTACACCTTC,CASTRWGDGYGYTF
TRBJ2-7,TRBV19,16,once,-,TGTGCCAGTAGTATAGAGGGCCCCCCCGGGCCCTACGAGCAGTACTTC,CASSIEGPPGPYEQYF
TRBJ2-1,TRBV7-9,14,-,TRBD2,TGTGCCAGCAGCCCAAACGAGGGGAGGGGTGAGCAGTTCTTC,CASSPNEGRGEQFF
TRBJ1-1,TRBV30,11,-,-,TGTGCCTACCAGGGATCCACTGAAGCTTTCTTT,CAYQGSTEAFF
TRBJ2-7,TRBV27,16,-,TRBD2,TGTGCCAGCAGTTTACATCCTAGCGGGAGTGTGTACGAGCAGTACTTC,CASSLHPSGSVYEQYF
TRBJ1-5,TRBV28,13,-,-,TGTGCCAGCACCGACGACGGAAATCAGCCCCAGCATTTT,CASTDDGNQPQHF
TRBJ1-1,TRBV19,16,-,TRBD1,TGTGCCAGTAGTATTAGAGGCCGGACAGGGTGGTTTTCGGCTTTCTTT,CASSIRGRTGWFSAFF
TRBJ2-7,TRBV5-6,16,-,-,TGTGCCAGCAGCCTTCGTAGGGCTAGCCGAGAGTACGAGCAGTACTTC,CASSLRRASREYEQYF